These 27 T cell receptor beta chains were sequenced from one sample in a study of T cells in Graves' hyperthyroidism and ophthalmopathy (dated by TCRdb to between 2018 and 2020). Libraries were made using multiplex PCR. Sequencing was carried out with an Illumina HiSeq 2000. Amplification of TCR beta CDR3 regions was carried out from RNA transcripts. The first round of RT-PCR for the TCR CDR3 was performed with the HTBI primer set and the Qiagen OneStep RT-PCR kit. TCRdb trimmed public reads at Q25 via fastp, called clones via MiXCR and kept in-frame beta chains. Rows with one shared CDR3 protein collapse into an entry with the most common genes and DNA. The sample profile shows 600,000 or so distinct CDR3 sequences; 14% of them were found once. The top ten hold around 7% of the sample. The sequenced sample consisted of blood. Receptor source: a woman younger than 35 with Graves' ophthalmopathy.

This clonotype came up a few times. This chain connects TRBV19 to TRBJ2-2; 11 bases line up with TRBD2. This CDR3 spans 16 amino acids. V was pared by 2 bases and J by 7 bases, with 6 bases of the junction left unmatched. Germline V CDR1 and CDR2: LNHDA, SQIVND (reference sequence). As DNA, the CDR3 is TGTGCCAGTAGTATAACTAGCGGGAGTATGGGCGGGGAGCTGTTTTTT. As protein: CASSITSGSMGGELFF.

This clonotype occurred a few times. The chain employs TRBV29-1 and TRBJ2-1; unclear D gene. Looked up from germline, CDR1 is SQVTM and CDR2 is ANQGSEA. The CDR3 is 11 amino acids. Trimming removed 5 bases at V and 10 bases at J, with 12 bases between. CDR3 in amino acids: CSVQESFEQFF. CDR3 bases: TGCAGCGTTCAGGAAAGTTTCGAGCAGTTCTTC.

In this sample, this clonotype turned up a few times. The chain recombines TRBV28 with TRBJ1-3; D unclear. This CDR3 is 15 amino acids long. Trimming took off 6 bases at V and 0 bases at J, with 12 bases between the two ends. Germline-derived CDR1 and CDR2 are MDHEN and SYDVKM. The CDR3 nucleotides read TGTGCCAGCAGCAGACACGGGAGCTCTGGAAACACCATATATTTT. Translated, it gives CASSRHGSSGNTIYF.

This clonotype was observed many times. The gene calls are TRBV28 and TRBJ2-1; D ambiguous. The CDR3 runs to 15 residues. Germline values: CDR1 MDHEN, CDR2 SYDVKM. Trimming left V 1 base short and J 2 bases short, with 9 bases between. The CDR3 is CASSLYTPTYNEQFF. The CDR3 DNA reads TGTGCCAGCAGTTTATATACCCCTACCTACAATGAGCAGTTCTTC. Using reference TRBV28 and TRBJ2-1 for the parts outside the CDR3, the full variable domain is DVKVTQSSRYLVKRTGEKVFLECVQDMDHENMFWYRQDPGLGLRLIYFSYDVKMKEKGDIPEGYSVSREKKERFSLILESASTNQTSMYLCASSLYTPTYNEQFFGPGTRLTVL.

This rearrangement joins TRBV20-1 to TRBJ1-1; TRBD1 might be the D (6 bases). The CDR3 loop spans 10 amino acids. Trimming stripped 6 bases from V and 12 bases from J, with 14 bases between. Germline V CDR1 and CDR2: DFQATT, SNEGSKA (reference sequence). The CDR3 sequence is CSAVRGETFF. For the CDR3, the DNA is TGCAGTGCCGTCAGGGGCGAGACTTTCTTT.

This chain links TRBV27 with TRBJ1-5; D is unresolved. From germline, CDR1 is MNHEY and CDR2 SMNVEV (reference sequence). The CDR3 is made up of 15 amino acids. V lost 5 bases, J lost 4 bases, and 15 bases lay in between. This chain's CDR3 is CASSEPGGVNQPQHF. CDR3 coding DNA: TGTGCCAGCAGTGAACCTGGTGGTGTAAATCAGCCCCAGCATTTT.

CDR3 in amino acids: CASSSLQGVETQYF. CDR3 DNA sequence: TGTGCCAGCAGCTCCTTACAGGGGGTGGAGACCCAGTACTTC. J is TRBJ2-5 and V is TRBV5-6, with TRBD1 matching over 8 bases. CDR3 size: 14 residues. Germline loops: CDR1 SGHDT, CDR2 YYEEEE. The V and J ends lost 3 bases and 5 bases, in that order; junction bases with no gene match: 6.

This clonotype was detected ten times or more. This chain uses TRBV4-1 with TRBJ2-7; TRBD2 might be the D (5 bases). Germline values: CDR1 MGHRA, CDR2 YSYEKL. The CDR3 has 14 amino acids. V dropped 4 bases and J dropped 5 bases, with 15 bases sitting between them. CDR3 coding DNA: TGCGCCAGCAGCCTCCGGCCCGACGGGGACGAGCAGTACTTC. It yields the protein CASSLRPDGDEQYF.

This clonotype has at least ten counts. The chain's CDR3 is CSAPGGVLYNEQFF. The CDR3 DNA reads as TGCAGTGCCCCCGGGGGGGTTCTCTACAATGAGCAGTTCTTC. The chain recombines TRBV20-1 with TRBJ2-1, with 8 bases aligning to TRBD2. CDR3 size: 14 residues. J lost 3 bases, V lost 6 bases, and 7 bases had no gene match. Germline V gene lookup returns CDR1 DFQATT and CDR2 SNEGSKA (reference sequence).

The genes are TRBV7-9 and TRBJ2-1; TRBD1 might be the D (6 bases). The CDR3 runs to 13 residues. CDR1 SEHNR and CDR2 FQNEAQ come from the germline V gene (reference sequence). V was trimmed by 2 bases and J by 6 bases, leaving 8 bases between them. The CDR3 is CASSLMTGNEQFF. CDR3 in DNA: TGTGCCAGCAGCTTAATGACAGGCAATGAGCAGTTCTTC. Full variable domain (outside the CDR3, taken from reference TRBV7-9 and TRBJ2-1): DTGVSQNPRHKITKRGQNVTFRCDPISEHNRLYWYRQTLGQGPEFLTYFQNEAQLEKSRLLSDRFSAERPKGSFSTLEIQRTEQGDSAMYLCASSLMTGNEQFFGPGTRLTVL.

This clonotype was counted many times. This rearrangement joins TRBV5-1 to TRBJ2-1; either TRBD1 or TRBD2 may fit D (6 bases each). Germline lookup yields CDR1 SGHRS and CDR2 YFSETQ. V was cut by 0 bases and J by 4 bases, with 11 bases left in between. The CDR3 length is 15 residues. CDR3 bases: TGCGCCAGCAGCTTGGAGTCGGGGGCGTACAATGAGCAGTTCTTC. Its translation is CASSLESGAYNEQFF.

The chain combines TRBV5-1 with TRBJ2-1; 10 bases fit TRBD2. V lost 4 bases and J lost 1; bases outside the gene matches: 5. Germline V gives CDR1 SGHRS, CDR2 YFSETQ. The CDR3 runs 16 residues. DNA of the CDR3: TGCGCCAGCAGCCAGCGGGAGGGCTTATCCTACAATGAGCAGTTCTTC. It yields the protein CASSQREGLSYNEQFF.

This clonotype was found a few times. The chain uses TRBV4-1 and TRBJ2-1; 11 nucleotides align to TRBD2. Germline loops: CDR1 MGHRA, CDR2 YSYEKL. V was pared by 1 base and J by 3 bases, with 5 bases of the junction left unmatched. The CDR3 totals 17 residues. The CDR3 DNA reads TGCGCCAGCAGCCAAGTCCTCGGGACTAGCGGCTACAATGAGCAGTTCTTC. Its protein is CASSQVLGTSGYNEQFF.

This clonotype has at least ten counts. The chain links TRBV20-1 to TRBJ2-7; D remains ambiguous. The CDR3 spans 13 residues. Per germline, CDR1 DFQATT and CDR2 SNEGSKA (reference sequence). V was trimmed by 4 bases and J by 0 bases, leaving 10 bases between them. The DNA for the CDR3 is TGCAGTGCTACGTTTCCAAGCTCCTACGAGCAGTACTTC. Translated, it gives CSATFPSSYEQYF.

Many counts were recorded for this clonotype. V gene TRBV27 combines with J gene TRBJ2-1; 9 positions match TRBD2. The V segment lost 5 bases and the J segment 6 bases; nucleotides outside the gene matches: 11. The CDR3 runs 16 residues. Germline values: CDR1 MNHEY, CDR2 SMNVEV (reference sequence). Here the CDR3 reads CASSRYGTSTSNEQFF. The CDR3 DNA is TGTGCCAGCAGTCGATACGGGACTAGCACTTCCAATGAGCAGTTCTTC.

This clonotype was observed a handful of times. A read error may account for a junction end that differs from germline. The DNA for the CDR3 is TGTGCCAGCAGCCAAGGCCTCACCGGGGGGCTGTTTTTT. Translated, it gives CASSQGLTGGLFF. This chain uses TRBV3-1 with TRBJ2-2; perhaps TRBD2 as D (6 bases). CDR3 length: 13 amino acids. The V gene's germline CDR1 is LGHDT and CDR2 YNNKEL (reference sequence).

The rearrangement links TRBV28 to TRBJ2-1, with TRBD1 matching 7 bases. CDR1 and CDR2 (germline): MDHEN, SYDVKM. The V gene end was trimmed by 7 bases and the J gene end by 9 bases; junction bases not matched to a gene: 9. This CDR3 has 13 amino acids. CDR3 in amino acids: CASNIRQGSEQFF. The DNA of the CDR3 is TGTGCCAGCAACATCCGACAGGGCTCTGAGCAGTTCTTC.

This clonotype was counted only a few times. This chain connects TRBV4-3 to TRBJ2-1; 10 nucleotides line up with TRBD2. This CDR3 has 16 amino acids. Per the germline V gene, CDR1 is LGHNA and CDR2 is YSLEER. The trim removed 4 bases at V and 3 bases at J, leaving 6 bases unmatched. The CDR3 loop is CASSPLAGDYYNEQFF. Here the CDR3 DNA reads TGCGCCAGCAGCCCCCTAGCGGGAGACTACTACAATGAGCAGTTCTTC.

The V call is TRBV28, the J call TRBJ2-2; TRBD1 might be the D (6 bases). Germline-derived CDR1 and CDR2 are MDHEN and SYDVKM. The CDR3 has 15 amino acids. Trimming took 7 bases from V and 0 from J, leaving 12 bases between them. The CDR3 region is CASTLTGSNTGELFF. In DNA form, the CDR3 reads TGTGCCAGCACCCTTACAGGGTCGAACACCGGGGAGCTGTTTTTT.

CDR3 in amino acids: CASSGSGVSYNEQFF. The CDR3 DNA is TGTGCCAGCAGCGGTAGCGGGGTTTCCTACAATGAGCAGTTCTTC. The chain is built from TRBV9 and TRBJ2-1; TRBD2 agrees at 8 bases. The CDR3 has 15 amino acids. Germline V gives CDR1 SGDLS, CDR2 YYNGEE. V lost 3 bases and J lost 1; bases outside the gene matches: 3.

There are a few counts of this clonotype. CDR3 amino acids: CASSLTGGLAVETQYF. The CDR3 bases are TGTGCCAGCAGCTTGACGGGGGGACTAGCGGTGGAGACCCAGTACTTC. V gene TRBV7-3 combines with J gene TRBJ2-5, with TRBD2 matching 11 bases. CDR1 is SGHTA and CDR2 is FQGTGA in the germline V gene. The CDR3 has 16 amino acids. V trimming: 3 bases; J trimming: 5 bases; junction bases outside the gene matches: 8.

Notes on this clonotype: This may be a read error: a much more frequent sequence differs by one nucleotide. The CDR3: CSVRGGAYNEQFF. In DNA, the CDR3 is TGCAGTGTCCGGGGTGGGGCCTACAATGAGCAGTTCTTC. V and J are TRBV20-1 and TRBJ2-1; a possible D gene is TRBD2 (5 bases). The V and J ends lost 7 bases and 2 bases respectively, with 12 bases between them. This CDR3 comprises 13 residues. Germline values: CDR1 DFQATT, CDR2 SNEGSKA (reference sequence).

There are many counts of this clonotype. The chain combines TRBV5-1 with TRBJ2-7; TRBD1 aligns across 7 bases. The CDR3 loop spans 15 amino acids. The V and J ends lost 0 bases and 2 bases, in that order; junction bases with no gene match: 5. Germline assignment: CDR1 SGHRS and CDR2 YFSETQ. The CDR3 region has the DNA TGCGCCAGCAGCTTGGGTAACAGGGGTACCTACGAGCAGTACTTC. The encoded protein is CASSLGNRGTYEQYF.

The chain is built from TRBV4-2 and TRBJ2-2; 9 bases map to TRBD2. The CDR3 consists of 16 residues. The germline gives CDR1 LGHNA, CDR2 YNFKEQ. Trimming removed 4 bases from V and 1 base from J; junction bases left unmatched: 4. CDR3 in amino acids: CASSLKREVNTGELFF. CDR3 in DNA: TGTGCCAGCAGCCTGAAGCGGGAGGTGAACACCGGGGAGCTGTTTTTT.

This clonotype occurred many times. The chain employs TRBV10-3 and TRBJ2-1; 8 nucleotides line up with TRBD2. Germline V CDR1 and CDR2: ENHRY, SYGVKD. With 0 bases clipped from V and 6 bases from J, the junction kept 4 bases outside the gene matches. The CDR3 covers 15 residues. The CDR3 region has the DNA TGTGCCATCAGTGAGTCCACGGGGGGGCCCAATGAGCAGTTCTTC. Translating it yields CAISESTGGPNEQFF.

There are many counts of this clonotype. The J gene is TRBJ2-1, the V gene TRBV11-2, with TRBD2 matching over 7 bases. Losses at the gene ends were 6 bases for V and 6 bases for J; bases not matched to a gene: 8. This CDR3 contains 14 residues. Germline V gene lookup returns CDR1 SGHAT and CDR2 FQNNGV. The CDR3 DNA is TGTGCCAGCAGTCCGGGACTATTTTTCAATGAGCAGTTCTTC. This codes for CASSPGLFFNEQFF.

The sample holds many counts of this clonotype. The rearrangement links TRBV7-9 to TRBJ2-3, with 11 bases lining up with TRBD2. The V segment lost 5 bases and the J segment 4 bases; nucleotides outside the gene matches: 8. CDR1 and CDR2 from the germline V gene are SEHNR and FQNEAQ (reference sequence). This CDR3 is built from 16 residues. The CDR3 loop reads CASSLLAGVSPDTQYF. Written as DNA, the CDR3 is TGTGCCAGCAGCCTACTAGCGGGAGTTAGCCCAGATACGCAGTATTTT.